This T cell receptor (beta chain) was recovered during a study of post-analysis software for immune sequencing data. The overall study: Courses of disease covered relapsing-remitting, secondary progressive and progressive-relapsing multiple sclerosis. General study results and limits: Those with multiple sclerosis, the patient group, showed significantly lower normalized Chao1 diversity than controls. F measure showed strong co-clustering of same-batch samples. TRBV5-6, TRBV5-1 and TRBV20-1 belonged to a set of roughly five TRBV segments that were more frequent in patients than controls.

From germline, CDR1 is SEHNR and CDR2 FQNEAQ (reference sequence). Trimming shortened V by 4 bases and J by 6 bases, and 18 bases separated the two germline ends. The CDR3 loop spans 15 amino acids. This clonotype came up a few times. Its antigen remains unidentified. Libraries were made from TCR beta cDNA, and they carried unique molecular identifiers. cDNA molecules numbering about half a million came from roughly 1.1 to 9.2 million T cells. Via MiXCR, TCRdb re-called the PCR reads, giving one row per CDR3 protein. The sample has more than 450,000 distinct CDR3 sequences, 44% seen once. What was sequenced was blood. The rearrangement joins TRBV7-9 to TRBJ2-5; D is perhaps TRBD1 or TRBD2 (5 bases each). The source of this sequence is a girl between 10 and 17 years old with multiple sclerosis. The CDR3 here is CASSSGTAGFQTQYF. DNA for the CDR3: TGTGCCAGCAGCTCCGGGACCGCCGGGTTTCAGACCCAGTACTTC.